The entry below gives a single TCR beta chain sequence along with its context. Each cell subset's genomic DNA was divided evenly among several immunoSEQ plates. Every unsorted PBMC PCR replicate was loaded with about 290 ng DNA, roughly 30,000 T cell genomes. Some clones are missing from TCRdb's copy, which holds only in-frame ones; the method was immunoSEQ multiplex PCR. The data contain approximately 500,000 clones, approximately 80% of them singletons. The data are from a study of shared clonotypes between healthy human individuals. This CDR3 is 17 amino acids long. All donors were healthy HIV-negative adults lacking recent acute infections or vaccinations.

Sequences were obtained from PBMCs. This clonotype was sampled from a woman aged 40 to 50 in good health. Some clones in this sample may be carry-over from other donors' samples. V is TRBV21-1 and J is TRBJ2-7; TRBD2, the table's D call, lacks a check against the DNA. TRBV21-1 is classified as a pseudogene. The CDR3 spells CASSKRIVERETNEQYF. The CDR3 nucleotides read TGTGCCAGCAGCAAAAGGATCGTGGAGCGGGAGACCAACGAGCAGTACTTC.